This TCR beta chain was observed in a study of cytomegalovirus exposure and HLA in healthy donors. Study-wide context: Sequencing of 180 million or so T cells in an earlier analysis found about 120 million unique TCR beta sequences. Study-level findings and limits: When a later analysis compared HLA-associated TCR beta chains with equally common others, the HLA-associated chains turned out to be more clonally expanded and to have lower generation probabilities.

PCR was performed using 60 Vbeta and 13 Jbeta primers. Sequenced by immunoSEQ multiplex PCR; TCRdb stores in-frame clones only, minus some. This sample has about 110,000 clones, with approximately 80% found just once. This CDR3 has 16 residues. Germline V gene lookup returns CDR1 ENHRY and CDR2 SYGVKD. V was shortened by 3 bases and J by 5 bases, with 19 bases between the two germline ends. With regard to this clone: Its specificity is not known.

The TCR comes from a man aged 25 to 45 in good health and CMV-seropositive. The rearrangement joins TRBV10-3 to TRBJ2-5; D is possibly TRBD1 (6 bases). What was sequenced was PBMCs. The CDR3 loop reads CAISDNSARGEETQYF. In nucleotides, the CDR3 is TGTGCCATCAGTGATAACTCGGCCAGGGGAGAGGAGACCCAGTACTTC.